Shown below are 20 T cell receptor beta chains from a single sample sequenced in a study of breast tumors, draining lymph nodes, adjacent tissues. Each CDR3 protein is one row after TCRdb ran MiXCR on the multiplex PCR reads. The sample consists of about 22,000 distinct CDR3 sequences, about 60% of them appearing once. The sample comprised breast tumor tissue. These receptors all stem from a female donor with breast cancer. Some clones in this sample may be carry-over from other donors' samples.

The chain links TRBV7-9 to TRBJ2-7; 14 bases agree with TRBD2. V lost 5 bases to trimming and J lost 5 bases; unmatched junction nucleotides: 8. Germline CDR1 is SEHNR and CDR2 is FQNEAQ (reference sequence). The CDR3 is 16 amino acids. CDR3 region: CASSQTSGGVWDEQYF. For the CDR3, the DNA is TGTGCCAGCAGCCAGACTAGCGGGGGGGTCTGGGACGAGCAGTACTTC.

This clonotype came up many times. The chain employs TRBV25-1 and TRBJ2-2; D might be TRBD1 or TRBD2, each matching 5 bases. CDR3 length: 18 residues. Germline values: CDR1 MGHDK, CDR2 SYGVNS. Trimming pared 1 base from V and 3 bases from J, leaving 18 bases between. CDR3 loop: CASSELGEWPKDTGELFF. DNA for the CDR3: TGTGCCAGCAGTGAATTGGGGGAGTGGCCAAAAGACACCGGGGAGCTGTTTTTT.

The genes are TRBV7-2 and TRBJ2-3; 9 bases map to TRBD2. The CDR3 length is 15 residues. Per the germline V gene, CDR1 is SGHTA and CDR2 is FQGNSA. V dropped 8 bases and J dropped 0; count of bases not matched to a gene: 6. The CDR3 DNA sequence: TGTGCCAGCGGGCTAGCGGGACTTAGCACAGATACGCAGTATTTT. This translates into CASGLAGLSTDTQYF. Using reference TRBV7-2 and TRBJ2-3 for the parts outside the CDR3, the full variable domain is GAGVSQSPSNKVTEKGKDVELRCDPISGHTALYWYRQSLGQGLEFLIYFQGNSAPDKSGLPSDRFSAERTGGSVSTLTIQRTQQEDSAVYLCASGLAGLSTDTQYFGPGTRLTVL.

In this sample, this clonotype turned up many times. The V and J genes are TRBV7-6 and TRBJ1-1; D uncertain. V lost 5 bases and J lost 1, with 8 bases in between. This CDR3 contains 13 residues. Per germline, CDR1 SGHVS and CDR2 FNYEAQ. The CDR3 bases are TGTGCCAGCAGCCTTCGTCCGAACACTGAAGCTTTCTTT. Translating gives CASSLRPNTEAFF.

The CDR3 nucleotides are TGTGCCAGCAGCTTCCCGACTAGCGGAGATACGCAGTATTTT. This sequence encodes CASSFPTSGDTQYF. The V and J genes are TRBV7-9 and TRBJ2-3; 9 bases map to TRBD2. The V segment lost 3 bases and the J segment 5 bases; nucleotides outside the gene matches: 3. CDR3 length equals 14 residues. Germline CDR1 SEHNR, CDR2 FQNEAQ (reference sequence).

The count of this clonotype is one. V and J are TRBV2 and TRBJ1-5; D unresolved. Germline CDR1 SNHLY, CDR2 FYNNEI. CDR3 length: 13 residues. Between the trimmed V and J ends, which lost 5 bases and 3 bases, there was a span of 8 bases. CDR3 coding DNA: TGTGCCAGCAGTTATGGGGTCAATCAGCCCCAGCATTTT. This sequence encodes CASSYGVNQPQHF.

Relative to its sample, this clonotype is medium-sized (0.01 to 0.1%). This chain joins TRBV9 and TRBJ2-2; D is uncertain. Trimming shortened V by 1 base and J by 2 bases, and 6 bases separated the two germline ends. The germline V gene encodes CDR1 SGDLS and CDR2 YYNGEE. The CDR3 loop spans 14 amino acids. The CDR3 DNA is TGTGCCAGCAGCGTAACCGGAAACACCGGGGAGCTGTTTTTT. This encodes CASSVTGNTGELFF.

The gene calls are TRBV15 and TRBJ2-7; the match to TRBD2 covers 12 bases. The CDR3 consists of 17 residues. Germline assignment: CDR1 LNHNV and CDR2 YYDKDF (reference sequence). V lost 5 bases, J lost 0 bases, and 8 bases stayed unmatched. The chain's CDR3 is CATSSGTSGPSSYEQYF. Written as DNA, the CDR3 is TGTGCCACCAGCTCTGGGACTAGCGGGCCAAGCTCCTACGAGCAGTACTTC.

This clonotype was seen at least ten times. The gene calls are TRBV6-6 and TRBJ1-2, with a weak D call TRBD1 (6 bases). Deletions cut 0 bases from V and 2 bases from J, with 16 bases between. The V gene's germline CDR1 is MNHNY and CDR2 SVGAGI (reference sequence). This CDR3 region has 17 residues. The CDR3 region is CASSYSSAGAKNYGYTF. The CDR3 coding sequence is TGTGCCAGCAGTTACTCGAGTGCAGGGGCAAAGAACTATGGCTACACCTTC.

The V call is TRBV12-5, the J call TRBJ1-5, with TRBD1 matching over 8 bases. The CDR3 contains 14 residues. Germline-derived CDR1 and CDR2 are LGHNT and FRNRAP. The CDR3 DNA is TGTGCCAGCAGTTCGACAGGGGGCAATCAGCCCCAGCATTTT. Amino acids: CASSSTGGNQPQHF.

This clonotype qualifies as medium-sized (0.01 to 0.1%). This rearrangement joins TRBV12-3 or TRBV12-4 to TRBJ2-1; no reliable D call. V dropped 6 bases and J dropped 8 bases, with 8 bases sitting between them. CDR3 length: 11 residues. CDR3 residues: CASSATHEQFF. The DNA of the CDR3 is TGTGCCAGCAGCGCGACCCATGAGCAGTTCTTC.

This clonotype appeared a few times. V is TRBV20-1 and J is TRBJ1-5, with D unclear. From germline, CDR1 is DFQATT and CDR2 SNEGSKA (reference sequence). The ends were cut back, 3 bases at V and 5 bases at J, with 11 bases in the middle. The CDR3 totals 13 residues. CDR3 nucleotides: TGCAGTGCTAGCAGTAAGTGGGATCAGCCCCAGCATTTT. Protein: CSASSKWDQPQHF.

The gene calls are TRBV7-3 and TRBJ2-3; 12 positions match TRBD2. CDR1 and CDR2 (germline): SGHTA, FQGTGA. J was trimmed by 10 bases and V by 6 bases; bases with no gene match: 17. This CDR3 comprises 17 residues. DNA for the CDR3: TGTGCCAGCAGGCTAGGACTAGCGGGGATCAGCACGGATCCGCAGTATTTT. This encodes CASRLGLAGISTDPQYF.

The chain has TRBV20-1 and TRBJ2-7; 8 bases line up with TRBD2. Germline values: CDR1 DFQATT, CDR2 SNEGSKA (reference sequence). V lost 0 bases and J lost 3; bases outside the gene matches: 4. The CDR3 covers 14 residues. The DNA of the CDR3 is TGCAGTGCTAGAGATGGGACTAGGGTCTACGAGCAGTACTTC. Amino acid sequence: CSARDGTRVYEQYF.

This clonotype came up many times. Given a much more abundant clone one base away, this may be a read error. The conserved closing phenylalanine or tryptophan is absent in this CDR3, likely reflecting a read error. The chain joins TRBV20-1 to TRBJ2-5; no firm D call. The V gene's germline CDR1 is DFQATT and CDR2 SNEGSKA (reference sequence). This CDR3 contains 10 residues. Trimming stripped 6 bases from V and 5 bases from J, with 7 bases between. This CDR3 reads CSARRETQYS. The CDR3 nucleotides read TGCAGTGCCCGCCGTGAGACCCAGTACTCC.

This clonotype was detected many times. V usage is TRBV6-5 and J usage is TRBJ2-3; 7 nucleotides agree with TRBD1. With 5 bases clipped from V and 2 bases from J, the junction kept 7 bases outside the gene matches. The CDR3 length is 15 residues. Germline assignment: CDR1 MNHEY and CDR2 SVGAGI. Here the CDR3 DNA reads TGTGCCAGCAGTCCCCCCGGGACAGACACAGATACGCAGTATTTT. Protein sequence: CASSPPGTDTDTQYF.

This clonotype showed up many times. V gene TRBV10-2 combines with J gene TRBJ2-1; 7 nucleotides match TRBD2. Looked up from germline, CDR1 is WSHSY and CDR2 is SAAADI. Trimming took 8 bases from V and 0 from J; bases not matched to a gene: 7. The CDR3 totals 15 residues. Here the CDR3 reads CASGEGGRSYNEQFF. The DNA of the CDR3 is TGCGCCAGCGGGGAGGGCGGGCGCTCCTACAATGAGCAGTTCTTC.

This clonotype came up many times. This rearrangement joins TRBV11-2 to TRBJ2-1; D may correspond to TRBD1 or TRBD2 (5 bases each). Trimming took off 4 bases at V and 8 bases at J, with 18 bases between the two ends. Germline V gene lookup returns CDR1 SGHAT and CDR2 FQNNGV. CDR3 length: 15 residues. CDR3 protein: CASSSGQGNVDEQFF. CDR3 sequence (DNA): TGTGCCAGCAGCTCGGGGCAGGGCAACGTCGATGAGCAGTTCTTC.

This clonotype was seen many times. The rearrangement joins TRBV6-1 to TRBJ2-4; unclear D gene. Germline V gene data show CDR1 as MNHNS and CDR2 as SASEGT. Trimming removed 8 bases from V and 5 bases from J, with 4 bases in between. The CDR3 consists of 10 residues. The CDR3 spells CASEENIQYF. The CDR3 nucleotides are TGTGCCAGCGAGGAAAACATTCAGTACTTC.

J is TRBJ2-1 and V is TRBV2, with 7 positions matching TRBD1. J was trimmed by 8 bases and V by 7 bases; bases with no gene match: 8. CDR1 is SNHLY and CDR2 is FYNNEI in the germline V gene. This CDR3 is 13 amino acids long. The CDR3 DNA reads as TGTGCCAGCAATCGACAGGGTTTGGATGAGCAGTTCTTC. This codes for CASNRQGLDEQFF.